What follows are 32 T cell receptor beta chains derived from one specimen sequenced in a study of blood T cell repertoires in COVID-19. Clones were read by immunoSEQ multiplex PCR, and TCRdb kept only the in-frame ones, dropping some. The data show approximately 93,000 clones, with just over 85% seen just once and approximately 2% held by the top ten. What was sequenced was peripheral blood. These receptor sequences come from a man aged 45-60 years with COVID-19, enrolled during active disease.

The chain couples TRBV6-2 or TRBV6-3 to TRBJ1-1; 9 bases line up with TRBD1. Trimming cost V 5 bases and J 5 bases; bases outside gene matches: 6. Germline assignment: CDR1 MNHEY and CDR2 SVGEGT. The CDR3 is 14 residues long. The CDR3 spells CASSTTGGVTEAFF. The CDR3 DNA follows: TGTGCCAGCAGTACGACAGGGGGAGTTACTGAAGCTTTCTTT.

This rearrangement joins TRBV14 to TRBJ1-3; a possible D gene is TRBD1 (6 bases). The CDR3 has 16 amino acids. From germline, CDR1 is SGHDN and CDR2 FVKESK. Trimming pared 4 bases from V and 0 bases from J, leaving 13 bases between. The chain's CDR3 is CASSRRTVTSGNTIYF. For the CDR3, the DNA is TGTGCCAGCAGCCGTCGGACAGTGACCTCTGGAAACACCATATATTTT.

The V call is TRBV5-4, the J call TRBJ1-2; 7 positions match TRBD1. Unmatched junction bases numbered 10, after V lost 2 bases and J lost 0 bases. The germline V gene has CDR1 SGHNT and CDR2 YYREEE (reference sequence). The CDR3 sequence is 17 residues long. The CDR3 is CASSLAGTAFTNYGYTF. CDR3 nucleotides: TGTGCCAGCAGCTTAGCAGGGACAGCCTTCACTAACTATGGCTACACCTTC.

V is TRBV28 and J is TRBJ2-3; 8 bases agree with TRBD2. Trimming cost V 5 bases and J 5 bases; bases outside gene matches: 12. The CDR3 runs to 16 residues. CDR1 is MDHEN, CDR2 SYDVKM, per germline. The chain's CDR3 is CASSKSSGGSKDTQYF. The DNA of the CDR3 is TGTGCCAGCAGTAAATCGAGCGGGGGCAGTAAAGATACGCAGTATTTT.

The sample holds a few counts of this clone. This chain joins TRBV21-1 and TRBJ2-2; TRBD2 was called by the table and not checked on the DNA. TRBV21-1 corresponds to a pseudogene. The CDR3 runs 17 residues. The CDR3 protein is CASSTKGGGHYTGELFF. CDR3 sequence (DNA): TGTGCCAGCAGCACGAAGGGCGGGGGCCATTACACCGGGGAGCTGTTTTTT.

The gene calls are TRBV6-5 and TRBJ1-3; D gene uncertain. Trimming took off 6 bases at V and 0 bases at J, with 12 bases between the two ends. Looked up from germline, CDR1 is MNHEY and CDR2 is SVGAGI. The CDR3 sequence is 15 residues long. CDR3 nucleotides: TGTGCCAGCAGACCACAAGTCATCTCTGGAAACACCATATATTTT. It is translated as CASRPQVISGNTIYF.

In DNA, the CDR3 is TGCGCCAGCAGCTCAGGGGGCCGAGAAAAACTGTTTTTT. As protein: CASSSGGREKLFF. This chain joins TRBV5-1 and TRBJ1-4; TRBD1 aligns across 8 bases. This CDR3 region has 13 residues. The germline V gene encodes CDR1 SGHRS and CDR2 YFSETQ. The V and J ends lost 3 bases and 8 bases, in that order; junction bases with no gene match: 3.

The chain links TRBV30 to TRBJ1-4, with a possible D match to TRBD1 (6 bases). Trimming removed 3 bases from V and 5 bases from J, with 13 bases in between. In germline, CDR1 is GTSNPN, CDR2 SVGIG (reference sequence). CDR3 length equals 14 residues. In nucleotides, the CDR3 is TGTGCCTGGAGCTCCAGGGGCCTGAATGAAAAACTGTTTTTT. Amino acid sequence: CAWSSRGLNEKLFF.

This clone was detected once. This chain joins TRBV18 and TRBJ2-7; D not resolved. CDR1 is KGHSH and CDR2 is LQKENI in the germline V gene. Trimming left V 3 bases short and J 1 base short, with 13 bases between. The CDR3 spans 15 residues. The CDR3 reads CASSPTEAGSYEQYF. CDR3 nucleotides: TGTGCCAGCTCACCGACGGAAGCAGGTTCCTACGAGCAGTACTTC.

The chain uses TRBV29-1 and TRBJ2-7; D is uncertain. The CDR3 extends over 12 amino acids. CDR1 and CDR2 (germline): SQVTM, ANQGSEA. With 5 bases removed from V and 3 bases from J, the gap between germline ends came to 11 bases. CDR3 region: CSVLGSFYEQYF. Here the CDR3 DNA reads TGCAGCGTTCTGGGCAGCTTCTACGAGCAGTACTTC.

The gene calls are TRBV14 and TRBJ2-1, with 7 nucleotides matching TRBD2. The V segment lost 8 bases and the J segment 8 bases; nucleotides outside the gene matches: 9. The CDR3 consists of 13 residues. From germline, CDR1 is SGHDN and CDR2 FVKESK. The CDR3 protein is CASGPWSGDEQFF. The DNA for the CDR3 is TGTGCCAGCGGCCCTTGGAGCGGGGATGAGCAGTTCTTC.

CDR3 in DNA: TGTGCCAGCAGCCCCATTAGCAGAAGTGGTGGATACGAGCAGTACTTC. It specifies CASSPISRSGGYEQYF. The rearrangement uses TRBV11-2 and TRBJ2-7; D is unclear. The CDR3 has 16 residues. Deletions cut 5 bases from V and 4 bases from J, with 21 bases between. Germline lookup yields CDR1 SGHAT and CDR2 FQNNGV.

The rearrangement joins TRBV5-1 to TRBJ1-1; 9 bases align to TRBD1. The V and J ends lost 5 bases and 0 bases, in that order; junction bases with no gene match: 11. The V gene's germline CDR1 is SGHRS and CDR2 YFSETQ. The CDR3 totals 17 residues. The CDR3 protein is CASSFYGTGYLNTEAFF. For the CDR3, the DNA is TGCGCCAGCAGTTTTTACGGGACAGGGTACCTGAACACTGAAGCTTTCTTT.

The rearrangement joins TRBV19 to TRBJ2-1, with D possibly TRBD2 on 6 matching bases. Trimming stripped 2 bases from V and 2 bases from J, with 13 bases between. Germline V gives CDR1 LNHDA, CDR2 SQIVND (reference sequence). The CDR3 is 16 residues long. The CDR3: CASSISGGFTYNEQFF. The CDR3 DNA is TGTGCCAGTAGTATATCTGGGGGGTTCACCTACAATGAGCAGTTCTTC. Supplemented by reference TRBV19 and TRBJ2-1, the full variable domain reads DGGITQSPKYLFRKEGQNVTLSCEQNLNHDAMYWYRQDPGQGLRLIYYSQIVNDFQKGDIAEGYSVSREKKESFPLTVTSAQKNPTAFYLCASSISGGFTYNEQFFGPGTRLTVL.

V gene TRBV25-1 combines with J gene TRBJ1-4, with 8 bases matching TRBD1. V dropped 4 bases and J dropped 7; count of bases not matched to a gene: 8. CDR3 length equals 15 residues. The V gene's germline CDR1 is MGHDK and CDR2 SYGVNS. The CDR3, as DNA: TGTGCCAGCAGTGCCCTGACAGGGGTCGGTGAAAAACTGTTTTTT. Its protein product is CASSALTGVGEKLFF.

The chain has TRBV10-1 and TRBJ1-5; no clear D gene. CDR3 length: 13 amino acids. The germline CDR1 and CDR2 sequences are WNHNN and SYGVQD (reference sequence). Trimming cost V 6 bases and J 4 bases, with 10 bases left between them. Here the CDR3 DNA reads TGCGCCAGCAGCCCTTCCAGGAATCAGCCCCAGCATTTT. This gives the protein CASSPSRNQPQHF.

The V gene is TRBV19, the J gene TRBJ1-1; TRBD1 matches 7 bases. V dropped 4 bases and J dropped 5; count of bases not matched to a gene: 7. CDR1 and CDR2 from the germline V gene are LNHDA and SQIVND (reference sequence). The length of the CDR3 is 14 residues. In DNA, the CDR3 is TGTGCCAGTAGTAGAGACAGGGTCGGGACTGAAGCTTTCTTT. It codes for CASSRDRVGTEAFF.

The chain has TRBV2 and TRBJ1-1; 9 bases line up with TRBD1. The V gene's germline CDR1 is SNHLY and CDR2 FYNNEI. The CDR3 covers 17 residues. The ends lost 3 bases at V and 1 base at J; junction bases unmatched: 9. The CDR3 region is CASSERGLDRGNTEAFF. CDR3 nucleotide sequence: TGTGCCAGCAGTGAGCGGGGACTGGACAGGGGGAACACTGAAGCTTTCTTT.

The V call is TRBV7-9, the J call TRBJ2-1; TRBD2 aligns across 8 bases. Germline assignment: CDR1 SEHNR and CDR2 FQNEAQ (reference sequence). Unmatched junction bases numbered 20, after V lost 5 bases and J lost 8 bases. The CDR3 contains 18 residues. Written as DNA, the CDR3 is TGTGCCAGCAGCCCAAACTACTCAGGCGGGGGGCGAGTCGATGAGCAGTTCTTC. The encoded protein is CASSPNYSGGGRVDEQFF.

This sequence joins TRBV4-3 and TRBJ2-1; D might be TRBD1 (6 bases). Trimming removed 8 bases at V and 7 bases at J, with 9 bases between. The CDR3 has 11 residues. Germline CDR1 is LGHNA and CDR2 is YSLEER. As DNA, the CDR3 is TGCGCCAGCGGTCAGGGGAATGAGCAGTTCTTC. It encodes CASGQGNEQFF.

This clone came up once. The chain links TRBV30 to TRBJ1-4; 9 bases are a match to TRBD1. After removal of 2 bases from V and 5 bases from J, the junction contained 6 bases not matched to a gene. The germline V gene encodes CDR1 GTSNPN and CDR2 SVGIG (reference sequence). This CDR3 has 15 amino acids. The CDR3 reads CAWSPGQGLNEKLFF. The CDR3 DNA is TGTGCCTGGAGTCCTGGACAGGGGCTAAATGAAAAACTGTTTTTT.

The genes are TRBV5-5 and TRBJ2-3; 7 bases match TRBD2. CDR3 length: 16 residues. V was pared by 3 bases and J by 4 bases, with 11 bases of the junction left unmatched. Germline values: CDR1 SGHKS, CDR2 YYEKEE (reference sequence). CDR3 region: CASSSLVGRGADTQYF. The CDR3, as DNA: TGTGCCAGCAGCTCCCTCGTCGGACGGGGGGCAGATACGCAGTATTTT.

The chain combines TRBV5-5 with TRBJ2-7, with D possibly TRBD1 on 6 matching bases. Trimming took 1 base from V and 3 from J, leaving 11 bases between them. CDR1 and CDR2 from the germline V gene are SGHKS and YYEKEE (reference sequence). CDR3 size: 14 residues. The chain's CDR3 is CASSLLFRGYEQYF. The CDR3 bases are TGTGCCAGCAGCTTGCTATTCAGGGGCTACGAGCAGTACTTC.

The chain links TRBV28 to TRBJ2-1, with 11 positions matching TRBD1. CDR3 length: 16 residues. Germline V gives CDR1 MDHEN, CDR2 SYDVKM. Trimming cost V 6 bases and J 6 bases; bases outside gene matches: 10. CDR3 residues: CASSLDPGTGGNEQFF. CDR3 coding DNA: TGTGCCAGCAGCCTAGACCCCGGGACAGGGGGCAATGAGCAGTTCTTC.

The chain carries TRBV19 and TRBJ1-6; no reliable D call. V dropped 7 bases and J dropped 10 bases, with 11 bases sitting between them. The CDR3 runs to 12 residues. From germline, CDR1 is LNHDA and CDR2 SQIVND (reference sequence). CDR3 loop: CASKSGGSPLHF. CDR3 DNA: TGTGCCAGTAAATCGGGAGGCTCACCCCTCCACTTT.

For the CDR3, the DNA is TGCGCCAGCAGCTCCCTAGAAAACACTGAAGCTTTCTTT. Translation gives CASSSLENTEAFF. The chain has TRBV5-1 and TRBJ1-1, with D unresolved. Germline V gives CDR1 SGHRS, CDR2 YFSETQ. The CDR3 has 13 residues. V was trimmed by 3 bases and J by 2 bases, leaving 8 bases between them. The full variable domain, rest sourced from reference TRBV5-1 and TRBJ1-1, is KAGVTQTPRYLIKTRGQQVTLSCSPISGHRSVSWYQQTPGQGLQFLFEYFSETQRNKGNFPGRFSGRQFSNSRSEMNVSTLELGDSALYLCASSSLENTEAFFGQGTRLTVV.

The chain carries TRBV27 and TRBJ1-1, with 9 positions matching TRBD1. V dropped 4 bases and J dropped 6; count of bases not matched to a gene: 9. The CDR3 is made up of 15 amino acids. The V gene's germline CDR1 is MNHEY and CDR2 SMNVEV (reference sequence). The CDR3 coding sequence is TGTGCCAGCAGTTCCCCGGACAGGGGAAACCCTGAAGCTTTCTTT. As protein: CASSSPDRGNPEAFF.

This clone was found a few times. V usage is TRBV7-2 and J usage is TRBJ1-6, with D unresolved. CDR1 is SGHTA, CDR2 FQGNSA, per germline. V lost 1 base and J lost 9, with 13 bases in between. The CDR3 runs 15 residues. The CDR3 DNA reads as TGTGCCAGCAGCTTAGGATCGGGAACGGGTTCACCCCTCCACTTT. Translated: CASSLGSGTGSPLHF.

CDR3 sequence reads: CAWIEGGLGGYTF. CDR3 nucleotide sequence: TGTGCCTGGATCGAAGGGGGCTTAGGGGGCTACACCTTC. V and J are TRBV30 and TRBJ1-2; 7 bases are shared with TRBD1. Trimming removed 4 bases from V and 8 bases from J; junction bases left unmatched: 10. The germline gives CDR1 GTSNPN, CDR2 SVGIG (reference sequence). The CDR3 has 13 amino acids.

CDR3 in DNA: TGCGCCAGCAGCCAAGATCGCGGGACAGATACGCAGTATTTT. It codes for CASSQDRGTDTQYF. The chain links TRBV4-1 to TRBJ2-3; maybe TRBD2 (5 bases). The V gene lost 0 bases and the J gene lost 3 bases, with 7 bases spanning the gap. Germline CDR1 is MGHRA and CDR2 is YSYEKL. The CDR3 is 14 residues long.

V and J are TRBV6-1 and TRBJ1-2; possibly TRBD1 for D (5 bases). Trimming stripped 4 bases from V and 0 bases from J, with 15 bases between. This CDR3 comprises 16 residues. Germline CDR1 and CDR2: MNHNS and SASEGT. CDR3 bases: TGTGCCAGCAGTGTGGTCGCAGGGCTTACTAACTATGGCTACACCTTC. Its protein is CASSVVAGLTNYGYTF.

This clone showed up just once. The chain combines TRBV20-1 with TRBJ2-1, with a possible D match to TRBD2 (6 bases). Germline V CDR1 and CDR2: DFQATT, SNEGSKA (reference sequence). This CDR3 has 13 residues. The V end was cut by 3 bases, the J end by 9 bases, with 15 bases between. The CDR3 sequence: CSASDQPAGEQFF. The CDR3 nucleotides read TGCAGTGCTAGTGACCAGCCAGCGGGTGAGCAGTTCTTC.